These 28 T cell receptor beta chains share one sample of origin, sequenced in a study of T cell changes during pregnancy in multiple sclerosis (dated by TCRdb to the late 2010s). Library preparation employed the immunoSEQ multiplex PCR assay. TCRdb re-hosts the immuneACCESS table, in-frame sequences only. Its copies lack some clones; in the studies checked, an unresolved V gene accounts for under half of them, and the cause for the rest is not known. The sample data list 95,000 to 110,000 clones, and 85% to 95% of these were observed just once. Around 0.8% of the sample goes to the ten largest clones. This specimen consisted of peripheral blood, obtained in the third trimester of pregnancy. The receptors derive from a female donor in good health, enrolled as a control in a pregnancy study.

The DNA of the CDR3 is TGTGCTAGTCTGCAGGGGGTGAATACCCAGTACTTC. It encodes CASLQGVNTQYF. This chain links TRBV12-5 with TRBJ2-5; 7 bases fit TRBD1. V was clipped by 8 bases and J by 8 bases; unmatched bases: 8. The CDR3 is made up of 12 amino acids. From germline, CDR1 is LGHNT and CDR2 FRNRAP.

The rearrangement uses TRBV6-5 and TRBJ1-1, with D uncertain. With 2 bases removed from V and 11 bases from J, the gap between germline ends came to 15 bases. From germline, CDR1 is MNHEY and CDR2 SVGAGI. The CDR3 has 13 amino acids. The CDR3 DNA reads TGTGCCAGCAGTTACATGTTAACTTCGAGCGCTTTCTTT. Translating gives CASSYMLTSSAFF.

This chain connects TRBV25-1 to TRBJ1-3; D call uncertain. The germline V and J ends were trimmed by 5 bases and 0 bases, with 8 bases remaining between them. The CDR3 loop spans 14 amino acids. Looked up from germline, CDR1 is MGHDK and CDR2 is SYGVNS. In DNA form, the CDR3 reads TGTGCCAGCAGTTACTCTACCTCTGGAAACACCATATATTTT. Protein product: CASSYSTSGNTIYF.

The chain combines TRBV6-6 with TRBJ1-1; a possible D gene is TRBD1 (6 bases). The length of the CDR3 is 13 residues. The germline V gene has CDR1 MNHNY and CDR2 SVGAGI (reference sequence). Trimming removed 2 bases from V and 5 bases from J, with 9 bases in between. The CDR3 protein is CASSYTQGTEAFF. CDR3 sequence (DNA): TGTGCCAGCAGTTACACCCAGGGGACTGAAGCTTTCTTT.

The rearrangement joins TRBV19 to TRBJ1-2; D not resolved. V lost 5 bases to trimming and J lost 5 bases, with 15 bases between them. This CDR3 has 14 amino acids. Germline lookup yields CDR1 LNHDA and CDR2 SQIVND (reference sequence). The CDR3 DNA is TGTGCCAGTAGTTACGGGGTATTAGTATATGGCTACACCTTC. This sequence encodes CASSYGVLVYGYTF.

This sequence joins TRBV10-2 and TRBJ1-2, with 8 bases lining up with TRBD1. J was trimmed by 1 base and V by 2 bases; bases with no gene match: 3. Germline loops: CDR1 WSHSY, CDR2 SAAADI. The CDR3 runs to 15 residues. CDR3: CASSERQGINYGYTF. The CDR3 coding sequence is TGCGCCAGCAGTGAGCGACAGGGGATTAACTATGGCTACACCTTC.

The chain joins TRBV28 to TRBJ1-2, with a tentative D call TRBD1 (5 bases). Trimming cost V 9 bases and J 8 bases, with 13 bases left between them. The CDR3 totals 11 residues. Germline CDR1 reads MDHEN; CDR2 reads SYDVKM. The CDR3 here is CASFGGYGYTF. CDR3 nucleotide sequence: TGTGCCAGTTTCGGGGGGTACGGCTACACCTTC.

The chain joins TRBV7-3 to TRBJ1-1; TRBD1 matches 11 bases. V trimming: 5 bases; J trimming: 7 bases; junction bases outside the gene matches: 9. The CDR3 runs to 15 residues. The germline V gene has CDR1 SGHTA and CDR2 FQGTGA. The CDR3 nucleotides read TGTGCCAGCAGCCAAAGGACAGGGGGCTTTGGTGAAGCTTTCTTT. Its translation is CASSQRTGGFGEAFF.

J is TRBJ1-1 and V is TRBV19; D is ambiguous. CDR1 is LNHDA and CDR2 is SQIVND in the germline V gene (reference sequence). With 2 bases removed from V and 0 bases from J, the gap between germline ends came to 7 bases. The CDR3 has 14 residues. The CDR3 bases are TGTGCCAGTAGTATACCCCTTATGAACACTGAAGCTTTCTTT. The encoded protein is CASSIPLMNTEAFF.

The chain uses TRBV5-6 and TRBJ2-1; D possibly corresponds to TRBD1 (5 bases). Looked up from germline, CDR1 is SGHDT and CDR2 is YYEEEE. Trimming left V 0 bases short and J 3 bases short, with 16 bases between. CDR3 size: 17 residues. The CDR3 is CASSLARAVVNYNEQFF. For the CDR3, the DNA is TGTGCCAGCAGCTTGGCCAGGGCCGTGGTCAACTACAATGAGCAGTTCTTC.

This clone occurred once. The chain is built from TRBV5-8 and TRBJ1-5; possibly TRBD1 for D (6 bases). The CDR3 totals 14 residues. V was cut by 0 bases and J by 5 bases, with 9 bases left in between. Germline lookup yields CDR1 SGHTS and CDR2 YDEGEE. CDR3 DNA: TGTGCCAGCAGCTTGGGGGACATCGATCAGCCCCAGCATTTT. This sequence encodes CASSLGDIDQPQHF.

V is TRBV7-9 and J is TRBJ1-1; TRBD1 agrees at 7 bases. The CDR3 totals 13 residues. Germline trimming cut 5 bases from V and 4 bases from J; bases unmatched to any gene: 4. Per germline, CDR1 SEHNR and CDR2 FQNEAQ (reference sequence). The DNA of the CDR3 is TGTGCCAGCAGCGCTGAGGGGGCCACTGAAGCTTTCTTT. It translates to CASSAEGATEAFF.

In its sample, this clone was seen once. This chain joins TRBV11-3 and TRBJ1-5, with D maybe TRBD1 (5 bases). This CDR3 has 15 residues. Looked up from germline, CDR1 is SGHNT and CDR2 is YENEEA. V lost 4 bases and J 6 bases, leaving 16 bases between the germline ends. In DNA, the CDR3 is TGTGCCAGCAGCTCCCCCGGGGGTTTCGGTCAGCCCCAGCATTTT. Its protein is CASSSPGGFGQPQHF.

This clone was counted a few times. J is TRBJ2-2 and V is TRBV19, with D possibly being TRBD2 (6 bases). Germline CDR1 reads LNHDA; CDR2 reads SQIVND (reference sequence). V was trimmed by 6 bases and J by 7 bases, leaving 21 bases between them. This CDR3 contains 16 residues. DNA for the CDR3: TGTGCCAGTAGAGTCCTGGTGGAGGCCGGGGGCGGGGAGCTGTTTTTT. Residues: CASRVLVEAGGGELFF.

The J gene is TRBJ2-1, the V gene TRBV9; a weak D match, TRBD1 (6 bases). Germline CDR1 SGDLS, CDR2 YYNGEE. Trimming stripped 3 bases from V and 6 bases from J, with 13 bases between. The CDR3 loop spans 14 amino acids. CDR3: CASSARQASNEQFF. The CDR3 DNA reads TGTGCCAGCAGCGCCCGACAGGCTTCCAATGAGCAGTTCTTC.

The V and J genes are TRBV18 and TRBJ1-1, with 7 bases aligning to TRBD1. The trim removed 2 bases at V and 2 bases at J, leaving 5 bases unmatched. The CDR3 sequence is 15 residues long. Germline-derived CDR1 and CDR2 are KGHSH and LQKENI. The CDR3 sequence is CASSPGTEINTEAFF. The CDR3 coding sequence is TGTGCCAGCTCACCAGGGACAGAGATCAACACTGAAGCTTTCTTT.

About this clone: Sequence at one end of the junction differs from germline and may be a read error. Within the sample, other DNA sequences also encode this same CDR3. The rearrangement uses TRBV11-2 and TRBJ1-4, with 7 bases lining up with TRBD1. This CDR3 has 12 amino acids. In germline, CDR1 is SGHAT, CDR2 FQNNGV. DNA of the CDR3: TGCGCCAGCAGCTTAGGGGGCGAAAAACTGTTTTTT. The encoded protein is CASSLGGEKLFF.

This rearrangement joins TRBV9 to TRBJ1-2; 8 nucleotides align to TRBD1. Germline CDR1 is SGDLS and CDR2 is YYNGEE. The CDR3 runs to 15 residues. The trim removed 0 bases at V and 5 bases at J, leaving 6 bases unmatched. The CDR3 here is CASSVDATGEYGYTF. The CDR3 DNA is TGTGCCAGCAGCGTAGACGCGACAGGGGAATATGGCTACACCTTC.

This chain uses TRBV29-1 with TRBJ2-1, with TRBD2 matching over 10 bases. Looked up from germline, CDR1 is SQVTM and CDR2 is ANQGSEA. Germline trimming cut 4 bases from V and 7 bases from J; bases unmatched to any gene: 4. This CDR3 is built from 13 residues. The CDR3 sequence: CSVVTSGSNEQFF. The CDR3 DNA is TGCAGCGTTGTGACTAGCGGGTCAAATGAGCAGTTCTTC.

This chain connects TRBV2 to TRBJ1-2; D is undetermined. Trimming shortened V by 7 bases and J by 4 bases, and 4 bases separated the two germline ends. Germline CDR1 and CDR2: SNHLY and FYNNEI. This CDR3 contains 10 residues. The CDR3 sequence: CASISYGYTF. CDR3 in DNA: TGTGCCAGCATCAGCTATGGCTACACCTTC.

The V call is TRBV9, the J call TRBJ2-5; D possibly corresponds to TRBD1 (5 bases). The CDR3 has 14 residues. CDR1 and CDR2 (germline): SGDLS, YYNGEE. V was cut by 0 bases and J by 5 bases, with 11 bases left in between. The chain's CDR3 is CASSVDQGRETQYF. DNA of the CDR3: TGTGCCAGCAGCGTAGATCAGGGTAGGGAGACCCAGTACTTC.

In nucleotides, the CDR3 is TGTGCCAGCAGCTCCAGCCTAGCTAATGAAAAACTGTTTTTT. It translates to CASSSSLANEKLFF. The rearrangement links TRBV9 to TRBJ1-4; no clear D. The germline V gene encodes CDR1 SGDLS and CDR2 YYNGEE. The ends were cut back, 4 bases at V and 3 bases at J, with 10 bases in the middle. The CDR3 loop spans 14 amino acids.

This rearrangement joins TRBV5-1 to TRBJ2-3; weak D call: TRBD1 (5 bases). The germline V and J ends were trimmed by 0 bases and 7 bases, with 6 bases remaining between them. Germline values: CDR1 SGHRS, CDR2 YFSETQ. This CDR3 has 12 residues. This CDR3 is CASSLEGNTQYF. In nucleotides, the CDR3 is TGCGCCAGCAGCTTGGAGGGGAATACGCAGTATTTT. The whole variable domain, filled in from reference TRBV5-1 and TRBJ2-3, reads KAGVTQTPRYLIKTRGQQVTLSCSPISGHRSVSWYQQTPGQGLQFLFEYFSETQRNKGNFPGRFSGRQFSNSRSEMNVSTLELGDSALYLCASSLEGNTQYFGPGTRLTVL.

Of note for this clone: The junction differs from germline at one of its ends, possibly a read error. The chain recombines TRBV7-7 with TRBJ2-5; TRBD2 is a possible D gene (5 bases). This CDR3 has 15 amino acids. Germline V lookup: CDR1 SSHAT, CDR2 FNYEAQ (reference sequence). The CDR3 region is CASSVSSGSSMTQYF. For the CDR3, the DNA is TGTGCTAGCAGCGTGTCCTCGGGGTCATCGATGACCCAGTACTTC.

This chain joins TRBV5-1 and TRBJ1-4; D is perhaps TRBD1 (5 bases). The CDR3 consists of 17 residues. Germline V gene data show CDR1 as SGHRS and CDR2 as YFSETQ. The V end was cut by 4 bases, the J end by 4 bases, with 20 bases between. The CDR3 loop reads CASSPYAPTALNEKLFF. The CDR3 DNA reads TGCGCCAGCAGCCCCTACGCACCGACAGCTCTTAATGAAAAACTGTTTTTT.

The V gene is TRBV7-6, the J gene TRBJ2-2; 9 positions agree with TRBD1. J gave up 5 bases and V 5 bases, and 12 bases lay outside the gene matches. The germline CDR1 and CDR2 sequences are SGHVS and FNYEAQ. CDR3 length: 17 residues. The DNA of the CDR3 is TGTGCCAGCAGCCCTAATACAGGGGGCGTGGGGACCGGGGAGCTGTTTTTT. Its translation is CASSPNTGGVGTGELFF.

This clone has a handful of counts. This chain joins TRBV25-1 and TRBJ1-2, with unresolved D. The CDR3 covers 12 residues. V was cut by 1 base and J by 3 bases, with 3 bases left in between. CDR1 is MGHDK and CDR2 is SYGVNS in the germline V gene. The CDR3: CASSESYYGYTF. DNA of the CDR3: TGTGCCAGCAGTGAATCTTACTATGGCTACACCTTC.

The rearrangement uses TRBV5-6 and TRBJ2-3, with D maybe TRBD2 (5 bases). Trimming left V 0 bases short and J 0 bases short, with 11 bases between. CDR1 is SGHDT, CDR2 YYEEEE, per germline. The CDR3 is 16 amino acids. CDR3 protein: CASSLDRLTSTDTQYF. The CDR3 DNA is TGTGCCAGCAGCTTGGACAGACTAACTAGCACAGATACGCAGTATTTT.